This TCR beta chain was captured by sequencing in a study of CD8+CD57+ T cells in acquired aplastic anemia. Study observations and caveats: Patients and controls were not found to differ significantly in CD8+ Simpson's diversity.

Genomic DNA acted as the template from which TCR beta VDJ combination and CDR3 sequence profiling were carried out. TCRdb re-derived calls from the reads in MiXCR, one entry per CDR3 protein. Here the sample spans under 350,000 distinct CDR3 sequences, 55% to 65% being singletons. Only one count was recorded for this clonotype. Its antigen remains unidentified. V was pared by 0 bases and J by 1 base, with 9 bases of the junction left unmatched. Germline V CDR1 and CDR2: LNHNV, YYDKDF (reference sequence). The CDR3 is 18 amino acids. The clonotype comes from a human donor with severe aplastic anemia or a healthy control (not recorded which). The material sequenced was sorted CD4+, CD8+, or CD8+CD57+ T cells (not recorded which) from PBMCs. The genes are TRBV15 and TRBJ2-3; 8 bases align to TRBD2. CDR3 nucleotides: TGTGCCACCAGCAGAGATCGATCCGGGGGGGGGGGCACAGATACGCAGTATTTT. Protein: CATSRDRSGGGGTDTQYF.